One sample yielded the 31 T cell receptor beta chains listed below, sequenced in a study of T cell repertoires in cytomegalovirus infection. TCRdb called the reads again in MiXCR, with one record for every CDR3 protein. The table has a few hundred thousand distinct CDR3 sequences, roughly 16% seen once; the top ten hold more than 10%. The sequencing sample was made of PBMCs. The receptors here all came from a human donor in good health (CMV status not recorded). Some clones in this sample may be carry-over from other donors' samples.

This clonotype was seen a handful of times. At one boundary the junction diverges from the germline segment, which might be a read error. The V call is TRBV7-2, the J call TRBJ2-1; 7 nucleotides match TRBD1. Per the germline V gene, CDR1 is SGHTA and CDR2 is FQGNSA. The CDR3 covers 17 residues. CDR3 loop: CASRLAYRGLSYNEQFF. The CDR3 DNA sequence: TGTGCCAGCAGATTAGCATACAGGGGATTGAGCTACAATGAGCAGTTCTTC.

This clonotype has more than one count but fewer than ten. The chain employs TRBV19 and TRBJ1-5; possible D gene TRBD1, 6 bases. This CDR3 spans 14 amino acids. CDR1 is LNHDA, CDR2 SQIVND, per germline (reference sequence). V lost 7 bases, J lost 4 bases, and 14 bases lay in between. The CDR3 loop is CASNLQGFNQPQHF. In DNA form, the CDR3 reads TGTGCCAGTAATCTACAGGGTTTTAATCAGCCCCAGCATTTT.

This clonotype was detected many times. This chain joins TRBV12-3 or TRBV12-4 and TRBJ2-3; D is perhaps TRBD2 (7 bases). The V end was cut by 2 bases, the J end by 0 bases, with 18 bases between. The CDR3 length is 18 residues. CDR3 bases: TGTGCCAGCAGTTTATTAGGGGGGAGGGGGATTAGCACAGATACGCAGTATTTT. Amino acids: CASSLLGGRGISTDTQYF.

This clonotype came up many times. The rearrangement joins TRBV11-1 to TRBJ2-5; D not resolved. The V gene's germline CDR1 is SGHAT and CDR2 FQDESV (reference sequence). The CDR3 has 13 residues. Trimming shortened V by 5 bases and J by 2 bases, and 9 bases separated the two germline ends. In nucleotides, the CDR3 is TGTGCCAGCAGCGGATATGGACAAGAGACCCAGTACTTC. Protein: CASSGYGQETQYF.

This clonotype was picked up many times. This chain connects TRBV2 to TRBJ2-6, with D uncertain. Trimming removed 8 bases at V and 0 bases at J, with 5 bases between. CDR3 length: 13 residues. Germline CDR1 is SNHLY and CDR2 is FYNNEI. CDR3 protein: CASGDSGANVLTF. The DNA of the CDR3 is TGTGCCAGCGGGGACTCTGGGGCCAACGTCCTGACTTTC.

V is TRBV6-1 and J is TRBJ1-2; D possibly corresponds to TRBD1 (6 bases). V dropped 1 base and J dropped 7 bases, with 13 bases sitting between them. Looked up from germline, CDR1 is MNHNS and CDR2 is SASEGT. The CDR3 has 14 residues. In nucleotides, the CDR3 is TGTGCCAGCAGTGAAGGTCTGGGGGCAGGTGGCTACACCTTC. Translated: CASSEGLGAGGYTF.

This clonotype was found many times. V gene TRBV7-8 combines with J gene TRBJ2-2; D possibly uses TRBD1 or TRBD2 (5 bases each). This CDR3 is 15 amino acids long. The germline V gene has CDR1 SGHVS and CDR2 FQNEAQ. V was cut by 0 bases and J by 7 bases, with 12 bases left in between. The CDR3 DNA follows: TGTGCCAGCAGCTTAGCAACGGGGCAGGACGGGGAGCTGTTTTTT. Its translation is CASSLATGQDGELFF.

This clonotype was picked up a small number of times. The gene calls are TRBV20-1 and TRBJ2-5; D gene unclear. CDR1 is DFQATT and CDR2 is SNEGSKA in the germline V gene (reference sequence). The V end was cut by 5 bases, the J end by 5 bases, with 15 bases between. This CDR3 is built from 13 residues. Here the CDR3 DNA reads TGCAGTGCTCTTGTGGCGTCCGACGAGACCCAGTACTTC. This codes for CSALVASDETQYF.

This clonotype has ten or more counts. The CDR3 reads CASSLETGRNYEQYF. The CDR3 region has the DNA TGTGCCAGCAGCTTAGAAACCGGGAGAAACTACGAGCAGTACTTC. The chain has TRBV7-9 and TRBJ2-7; maybe TRBD2 (6 bases). V was shortened by 1 base and J by 3 bases, with 13 bases between the two germline ends. Germline loops: CDR1 SEHNR, CDR2 FQNEAQ (reference sequence). This CDR3 contains 15 residues.

Ten or more counts support this clonotype. The chain uses TRBV12-3 or TRBV12-4 and TRBJ2-1, with a possible D match to TRBD1 (6 bases). Trimming pared 6 bases from V and 2 bases from J, leaving 14 bases between. The CDR3 is 15 residues long. CDR3 nucleotides: TGTGCCAGCAGAAGTAGGGGGAGCGCCTACAATGAGCAGTTCTTC. Its translation: CASRSRGSAYNEQFF.

Only a few counts were recorded for this clonotype. The rearrangement links TRBV6-6 to TRBJ2-7; 9 nucleotides align to TRBD1. This CDR3 spans 17 amino acids. Losses at the gene ends were 6 bases for V and 3 bases for J; bases not matched to a gene: 15. CDR1 and CDR2 from the germline V gene are MNHNY and SVGAGI (reference sequence). In DNA, the CDR3 is TGTGCCAGCAGCCTAATTCGACAGGGGGGAAGGGGCTACGAGCAGTACTTC. This gives the protein CASSLIRQGGRGYEQYF.

This clonotype was seen a few times. The J gene is TRBJ1-2, the V gene TRBV28; D ambiguous. CDR1 and CDR2 (germline): MDHEN, SYDVKM. This CDR3 has 13 amino acids. V was cut by 5 bases and J by 5 bases, with 12 bases left in between. The CDR3: CASSPIGRYGYTF. The DNA of the CDR3 is TGTGCCAGCAGTCCGATCGGGAGATATGGCTACACCTTC.

The gene calls are TRBV7-6 and TRBJ1-5; tentative D call: TRBD1 (5 bases). The V gene lost 5 bases and the J gene lost 5 bases, with 16 bases spanning the gap. The CDR3 has 15 amino acids. Germline V gives CDR1 SGHVS, CDR2 FNYEAQ. The CDR3 DNA is TGTGCCAGCAGCCGCGGGGGGGGTTCGGATCAGCCCCAGCATTTT. Encoded protein: CASSRGGGSDQPQHF.

In this sample, this clonotype turned up many times. The chain uses TRBV7-6 and TRBJ2-2; 11 positions agree with TRBD1. Germline V lookup: CDR1 SGHVS, CDR2 FNYEAQ. Germline trimming cut 2 bases from V and 1 base from J; bases unmatched to any gene: 3. The CDR3 sequence is 17 residues long. CDR3 amino acids: CASSLRDRGWNTGELFF. The CDR3 DNA is TGTGCCAGCAGCTTAAGGGACAGGGGGTGGAACACCGGGGAGCTGTTTTTT. The variable domain in full, completed from reference TRBV7-6 and TRBJ2-2, reads GAGVSQSPRYKVTKRGQDVALRCDPISGHVSLYWYRQALGQGPEFLTYFNYEAQQDKSGLPNDRFSAERPEGSISTLTIQRTEQRDSAMYRCASSLRDRGWNTGELFFGEGSRLTVL.

There are a few counts of this clonotype. The chain combines TRBV5-6 with TRBJ1-4; weak D call: TRBD1 (5 bases). Trimming took off 4 bases at V and 8 bases at J, with 15 bases between the two ends. This CDR3 has 14 residues. Germline V CDR1 and CDR2: SGHDT, YYEEEE. The CDR3 region is CASSPGGKEEKLFF. In DNA, the CDR3 is TGTGCCAGCAGCCCCGGGGGAAAGGAGGAAAAACTGTTTTTT. The whole variable domain, remainder taken from reference TRBV5-6 and TRBJ1-4, is DAGVTQSPTHLIKTRGQQVTLRCSPKSGHDTVSWYQQALGQGPQFIFQYYEEEERQRGNFPDRFSGHQFPNYSSELNVNALLLGDSALYLCASSPGGKEEKLFFGSGTQLSVL.

Only a few counts were recorded for this clonotype. The rearrangement uses TRBV12-3 or TRBV12-4 and TRBJ1-6; unclear D gene. The CDR3 extends over 14 amino acids. Trimming stripped 2 bases from V and 8 bases from J, with 10 bases between. The CDR3 here is CASSLRLVDSPLHF. The CDR3 DNA reads TGTGCCAGCAGTTTACGTTTGGTGGATTCACCCCTCCACTTT.

For this clonotype: This CDR3 is missing its conserved last phenylalanine or tryptophan, likely due to a read error. The chain links TRBV6-8 to TRBJ1-1, with TRBD1 as a possible D gene (5 bases). CDR1 is MNHGY and CDR2 is SAAAGT in the germline V gene. Trimming cost V 6 bases and J 0 bases, with 8 bases left between them. The CDR3 spans 13 residues. The CDR3 sequence: CASRETVNTEAFS. The CDR3 DNA sequence: TGTGCCAGCAGGGAGACAGTGAACACTGAAGCTTTCTCT.

This clonotype showed up just a few times. The rearrangement uses TRBV19 and TRBJ1-5; unclear D gene. The CDR3 covers 13 residues. CDR1 is LNHDA, CDR2 SQIVND, per germline (reference sequence). V dropped 2 bases and J dropped 9 bases, with 11 bases sitting between them. DNA of the CDR3: TGTGCCAGTAGTATAAGGTCTGCGTCGCCCCAGCATTTT. As protein: CASSIRSASPQHF.

This clonotype was seen repeatedly, ten times or more. The chain is built from TRBV20-1 and TRBJ1-2; D is ambiguous. Trimming removed 3 bases from V and 0 bases from J, with 11 bases in between. Germline CDR1 DFQATT, CDR2 SNEGSKA (reference sequence). The CDR3 has 14 residues. The CDR3 bases are TGCAGTGCTAGTATCCCGGGATCTAACTATGGCTACACCTTC. This codes for CSASIPGSNYGYTF.

The V gene is TRBV20-1, the J gene TRBJ2-1, with 10 bases lining up with TRBD2. Germline trimming cut 0 bases from V and 6 bases from J; bases unmatched to any gene: 2. The length of the CDR3 is 14 residues. From germline, CDR1 is DFQATT and CDR2 SNEGSKA (reference sequence). CDR3 DNA sequence: TGCAGTGCTAGAGAAGGGACTAGCGTCAATGAGCAGTTCTTC. It specifies CSAREGTSVNEQFF.

This clonotype was found a few times. CDR3 nucleotides: TGTGCCAGCTCACCGGGCCTGCGCCGAATCCCAAACACTGAAGCTTTCTTT. Protein product: CASSPGLRRIPNTEAFF. The chain couples TRBV18 to TRBJ1-1; D ambiguous. Germline V gene sequence: CDR1 KGHSH, CDR2 LQKENI. Between the trimmed V and J ends, which lost 3 bases and 2 bases, there was a span of 19 bases. There are 17 residues in the CDR3.

This clonotype came up a few times. V usage is TRBV2 and J usage is TRBJ1-5; D is perhaps TRBD1 (5 bases). V gave up 4 bases and J gave up 9 bases, with 16 bases separating them. CDR1 and CDR2 (germline): SNHLY, FYNNEI. The CDR3 loop spans 14 amino acids. CDR3 sequence (DNA): TGTGCCAGCAGTGGTGGGGACGGTCTAGGGCCCCAGCATTTT. Its translation: CASSGGDGLGPQHF.

This clonotype was found once. This chain connects TRBV14 to TRBJ1-3; unclear D gene. The germline V gene encodes CDR1 SGHDN and CDR2 FVKESK. This CDR3 has 16 residues. Trimming shortened V by 2 bases and J by 0 bases, and 11 bases separated the two germline ends. The CDR3 protein is CASSQSVTYSGNTIYF. For the CDR3, the DNA is TGTGCCAGCAGCCAAAGTGTGACCTACTCTGGAAACACCATATATTTT.

In its sample, this clonotype was seen a few times. The J gene is TRBJ1-2, the V gene TRBV5-1, with 8 nucleotides matching TRBD1. CDR1 and CDR2 (germline): SGHRS, YFSETQ. V lost 4 bases to trimming and J lost 1 base; unmatched junction nucleotides: 6. The CDR3 totals 15 residues. The CDR3 sequence: CASSAGTGDNYGYTF. The CDR3 DNA follows: TGCGCCAGCAGCGCCGGGACAGGTGATAACTATGGCTACACCTTC.

The chain carries TRBV10-3 and TRBJ1-1; possibly TRBD1 for D (5 bases). The CDR3 runs to 12 residues. The V and J ends lost 10 bases and 6 bases respectively, with 15 bases between them. The germline V gene has CDR1 ENHRY and CDR2 SYGVKD. The CDR3 DNA sequence: TGTGCCACGCAGGGAGGGAGCTCTGAAGCTTTCTTT. It codes for CATQGGSSEAFF.

At least ten counts were recorded for this clonotype. The chain joins TRBV28 to TRBJ1-4, with TRBD1 matching over 9 bases. CDR3 length equals 15 residues. J gave up 7 bases and V 4 bases, and 7 bases lay outside the gene matches. Germline loops: CDR1 MDHEN, CDR2 SYDVKM. The CDR3 loop reads CASSSDRGRREKLFF. In DNA, the CDR3 is TGTGCCAGCAGTTCGGACAGGGGCCGGCGTGAAAAACTGTTTTTT.

This clonotype was recorded at least ten times. This sequence joins TRBV20-1 and TRBJ2-7, with 8 nucleotides matching TRBD1. CDR1 and CDR2 from the germline V gene are DFQATT and SNEGSKA (reference sequence). The CDR3 loop spans 14 amino acids. V lost 8 bases to trimming and J lost 1 base; unmatched junction nucleotides: 10. The CDR3 region is CSTLRTGISYEQYF. As DNA, the CDR3 is TGCAGTACCCTTCGGACAGGGATTTCCTACGAGCAGTACTTC.

This clonotype was counted a few times. This rearrangement joins TRBV27 to TRBJ2-6; 7 nucleotides agree with TRBD1. CDR1 is MNHEY and CDR2 is SMNVEV in the germline V gene (reference sequence). The CDR3 spans 18 residues. After removal of 6 bases from V and 0 bases from J, the junction contained 11 bases not matched to a gene. The CDR3 protein is CASSQLQGQSSGANVLTF. In DNA, the CDR3 is TGTGCCAGCAGCCAATTACAGGGGCAAAGCTCTGGGGCCAACGTCCTGACTTTC.

The chain uses TRBV12-3 or TRBV12-4 and TRBJ1-1; no firm D call. Between the trimmed V and J ends, which lost 3 bases and 1 base, there was a span of 12 bases. This CDR3 comprises 15 residues. The CDR3: CASSFSYRPNTEAFF. The CDR3 bases are TGTGCCAGCAGTTTTTCTTACAGACCGAACACTGAAGCTTTCTTT.

The table lists this clonotype with many counts. The rearrangement joins TRBV6-1 to TRBJ2-3; 11 bases line up with TRBD2. Germline V gene lookup returns CDR1 MNHNS and CDR2 SASEGT. The V segment lost 10 bases and the J segment 0 bases; nucleotides outside the gene matches: 6. This CDR3 has 15 residues. The CDR3 sequence: CATSGLAGSTDTQYF. DNA for the CDR3: TGTGCCACCTCCGGACTAGCGGGTAGCACAGATACGCAGTATTTT.

The gene calls are TRBV12-3 or TRBV12-4 and TRBJ1-5, with D uncertain. With 6 bases removed from V and 3 bases from J, the gap between germline ends came to 9 bases. The CDR3 sequence is 13 residues long. CDR3: CASRKDNNQPQHF. The CDR3 DNA reads as TGTGCCAGCAGAAAGGATAACAATCAGCCCCAGCATTTT.